A selection of T cell receptor beta chains follows, all from one sample in a study of blood T cell repertoires in COVID-19. Repertoires were generated with immunoSEQ multiplex PCR, while TCRdb's copy carries only in-frame clones and drops some. The sample yields 55,000 to 70,000 clones, about 88% seen once. Sequencing was carried out using peripheral blood. The receptor source for this set is a woman between 50 and 59 years old with active or convalescent COVID-19. The CDR3 runs from the conserved cysteine through the conserved F or W. Each record gives: V gene, clone size, CDR3 protein. Not every row has a clone size; where given, it reads once, few, many or a size class.

>TRBV2|NA
CASGPDSGANVLTF
>TRBV7-9|NA
CASSFKQGYYGYTF
>TRBV10-2|NA
CASSVFDTEAFF
>TRBV18|NA
CASSPPASNEQFF
>TRBV27|NA
CASSIRLAGNEQFF
>TRBV15|NA
CATSRVFDSSPLKQFF
>TRBV24-1|NA
CATAGIVSTDTQYF
>TRBV5-1|NA
CASSFGSADTQYF
>TRBV27|NA
CASGDRGLSGNTIYF
>TRBV3-1/TRBV3-2|NA
CASSLHGQSSGEQYF
>TRBV30|NA
CAWASGYEQYF
>TRBV7-2|NA
CASRTSGTSDNNEQFF
>TRBV3-1/TRBV3-2|NA
CASRLWDSRNNEQFF
>TRBV4-1|once
CASSQSSGATYNEQFF
>TRBV7-9|NA
CASSVWGQGGDQPQHF
>TRBV6-6|NA
CASSQGGNYGYTF
>TRBV29-1|NA
CSVEGTVNTEAFF
>TRBV5-1|NA
CASSLGREDEQFF
>TRBV30|NA
CAWRATATYEQYF
>TRBV5-5|NA
CASKSWTSGAAYEQYF
>TRBV28|NA
CASKQDLRSTYGYTF
>TRBV5-1|NA
CASSYSQGDYGYTF
>TRBV30|NA
CAWRLAGTGELFF
>TRBV7-8|once
CASSPDSSNQPQHF
>TRBV25-1|NA
CASRSGLSYNEQFF
>TRBV3-1/TRBV3-2|NA
CASSPGDRLNTEAFF
>TRBV30|NA
CAWRHGTSGSSGVGELFF
>TRBV29-1|NA
CSVTPPPGSDEQFF
>TRBV6-5|few
CASNPPRGVTYEQYF
>TRBV4-2|NA
CASSQNRGAYEQYF
>TRBV25-1|NA
CASTVDSSYEQYF
>TRBV27|once
CASGPGAASSYEQYF
>TRBV27|NA
CASSPLAGGEQFF
>TRBV5-6|NA
CASSLAEDSGNTIYF
>TRBV2|NA
CASSVLRGQGAFQPQHF
>TRBV27|once
CASSLTETGANVLTF
>TRBV29-1|NA
CSVVDLAGEIHEQYF
>TRBV5-1|NA
CASSRTGTTYEQYF
>TRBV7-9|once
CASSLVLADTQYF
>TRBV9|NA
CASSVRLAGDNEQFF
>TRBV11-2|NA
CASSPPRGQGYYGYTF
>TRBV5-1|NA
CASSLRIQGFGTDTQYF
>TRBV30|NA
CAWSVGLAGGRQFF
>TRBV7-8|NA
CASSLSGGRNYGYTF
>TRBV9|NA
CASSVVGEDYGYTF
>TRBV25-1|NA
CASSSWRLRVSRSYEQYF
>TRBV12-5|large
CASGSLLPYARDYGYTF
>TRBV11-2|NA
CASSSTDSSYEQYF
>TRBV5-1|NA
CASSLDGRYNEQFF
>TRBV7-2|NA
CASSPRTGGYTEAFF
>TRBV10-3|NA
CAISESTGSTDTQYF
>TRBV10-2|NA
CASSPMGDRGSYGYTF
>TRBV6-5|NA
CASSYTGNYGYTF
>TRBV24-1|NA
CATSDAGFHNEQFF
>TRBV5-4|NA
CASSSGNTEAFF
>TRBV5-4|NA
CASSSGLAGARSTDTQYF
>TRBV13|NA
CASSLAGVGNTGELFF
>TRBV30|NA
CACSAHGSEYGYTF
>TRBV2|NA
CASSNREPGSTGELFF
>TRBV13|NA
CASSLLSGEGPHEQYF